This T cell receptor beta chain emerged from a study of T cells in Graves' hyperthyroidism and ophthalmopathy (dated by TCRdb to the late 2010s). General notes on the study: Peripheral blood was collected at initial diagnosis, before any treatment. A discovery cohort of about a hundred patients, roughly 43 with Graves' ophthalmopathy and 55 to 65 with stable Graves' hyperthyroidism, was used to find distinguishing TCR V-J signatures. Thyroid tissue and blood T-cell repertoires from roughly six Graves' hyperthyroidism patients were also compared in the study. An independent validation cohort of some 18 hyperthyroidism patients and approximately 15 patients who later progressed to ophthalmopathy tested prospective prediction of ophthalmopathy. For training and testing, the 100 or so patients in the discovery cohort were randomly divided in a 7:3 ratio. Once sampling was done, hyperthyroidism patients were given methimazole at a starting dose of 30 mg daily, whereas ophthalmopathy patients were given high-dose intravenous methylprednisolone. The paper describes TCR Vbeta CDR3 sequencing of around 130 peripheral blood samples, made up of roughly 45 ophthalmopathy patients, around 78 hyperthyroidism patients and approximately 17 progressor patients. The full study reports these points: In validation, the model predicted progression to ophthalmopathy with 60% to 71% sensitivity and 72% to 85% specificity, a median of approximately 6.5 months before onset. Sample size was not statistically predetermined, and blinding of investigators to group allocation was not performed. A model built on a 13 V-J signature distinguished ophthalmopathy from stable hyperthyroidism, reaching over 85% sensitivity and about 81% specificity in cross-validation and 80%/75% in testing. Blood samples also contained most of the expanded thyroid clonotypes (frequency above 0.001), which suggests that blood repertoires may reflect thyroid immune responses.

This clonotype was detected only once. What this receptor recognizes is not known. Qualities for individual bases were not recorded, and no much larger clone is one base off. One read alone lends weak support. The CDR3 contains 13 residues, cysteine and phenylalanine counted. Kept here is only the CDR3 DNA, which spans 39 bases and is read in frame from base 1. From a lookup of the germline V gene, CDR1 and CDR2 are SNHLY and FYNNEI. A distance of 10 bases separates the germline ends of V and J, which lose 8 bases and 0 bases respectively. The TCR beta CDR3 regions were amplified from the RNA transcripts. The first round of RT-PCR for the TCR CDR3 was performed with the HTBI primer set and the Qiagen OneStep RT-PCR kit. A second multiplex PCR round built the libraries, followed by size selection and purification. The libraries were sequenced on an Illumina HiSeq2000 using paired-end 100 bp reads. From the authors' description of their analysis: SOAPnuke was used to process the raw data, with reads discarded if the reads contained adapters or uncalled bases, had a mean Phred below 15, or lacked an exact constant-primer or identifier match. High-quality paired reads were merged with COPE v1.2.5, and unique nucleotide sequences were defined as clonotypes. MiTCR v1.1 was used to align clonotypes to the IMGT TRBV, TRBD and TRBJ reference segments. Only V-J combinations with frequency above 0.0001, covering roughly 99% of repertoires, were analysed. The TCS score was defined as F50 (clonal expansion) divided by E x V (chaos), with BLOSUM62-based TCRdist calculated between CDR3 peptides within each V-J. Welch's t-statistics and random forest reduced several hundred V-J features to about 12, which were used in a naive Bayes classifier (R e1071). TCRdb reran the public reads through fastp at Q25 and MiXCR, keeping productive beta chains. Here each entry gathers all rows of one CDR3 protein and keeps the most common genes and DNA. V and J calls and clone size were set by TCRdb, not the authors. This sample has 600,000 or so distinct CDR3 sequences in its table, and more than 12% of those were observed once. The ten largest clones add up to 12% of the sample.

Ophthalmopathy patients had moderately to severely active disease, with a Clinical Activity Score of 3 or more, a NOSPECS grade of 4 or more, and a disease duration of less than 3 months. Patients with uncontrolled infections, other autoimmune diseases, pregnancy or lactation were excluded. Clinical symptoms, serum thyroxine and TRAb, thyroid ultrasound, and orbital computed tomography formed the basis for the diagnoses. Ficoll-Paque density gradient centrifugation was used to isolate PBMCs from approximately 11 ml of fresh peripheral blood. Total RNA was extracted using Trizol reagent, and RNA quality was assessed on an Agilent 2100 Bioanalyzer.

Sequenced input: blood. The TCR comes from a woman aged 45-60 years with Graves' ophthalmopathy. The V and J genes are TRBV2 and TRBJ1-2; TRBD1 is perhaps the D gene, given 5 matching bases. The CDR3 protein sequence reads: CASSGTSNYGYTF. Read as DNA, the sequence is TGTGCCAGCTCAGGGACTTCTAACTATGGCTACACCTTC.